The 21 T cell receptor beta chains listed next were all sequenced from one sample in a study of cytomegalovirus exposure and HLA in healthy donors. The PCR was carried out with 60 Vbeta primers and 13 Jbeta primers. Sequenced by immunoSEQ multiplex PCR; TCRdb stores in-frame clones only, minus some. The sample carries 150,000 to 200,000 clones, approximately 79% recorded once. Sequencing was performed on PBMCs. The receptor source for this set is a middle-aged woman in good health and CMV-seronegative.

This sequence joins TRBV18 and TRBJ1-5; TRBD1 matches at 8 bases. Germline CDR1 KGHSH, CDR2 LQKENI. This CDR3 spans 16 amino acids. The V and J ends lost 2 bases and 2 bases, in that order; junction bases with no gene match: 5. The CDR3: CASSPGETGGNQPQHF. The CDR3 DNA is TGTGCCAGCTCACCAGGGGAGACAGGGGGCAATCAGCCCCAGCATTTT.

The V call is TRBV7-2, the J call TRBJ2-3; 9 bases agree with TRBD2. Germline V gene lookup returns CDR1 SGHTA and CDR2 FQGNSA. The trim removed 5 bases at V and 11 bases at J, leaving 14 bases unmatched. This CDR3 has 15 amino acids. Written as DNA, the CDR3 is TGTGCCAGCAGCCCGGGGGGCGGGAGGGCCCGAGGGCAGTATTTT. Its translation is CASSPGGGRARGQYF.

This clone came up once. The CDR3 nucleotides are TGTGCCAGCCGTCCTCCGGGACAGGAGAAATCGTCTGAAGCTTTCTTT. As protein: CASRPPGQEKSSEAFF. The V call is TRBV7-9, the J call TRBJ1-1; 8 positions match TRBD1. Trimming at V came to 8 bases and at J to 6 bases, leaving 17 bases not matched to a gene. Germline CDR1 SEHNR, CDR2 FQNEAQ (reference sequence). The length of the CDR3 is 16 residues.

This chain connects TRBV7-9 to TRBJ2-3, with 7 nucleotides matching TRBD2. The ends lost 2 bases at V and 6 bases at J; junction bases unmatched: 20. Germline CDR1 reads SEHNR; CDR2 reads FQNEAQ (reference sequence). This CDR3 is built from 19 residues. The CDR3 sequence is CASSLPTIVLAGSSDTQYF. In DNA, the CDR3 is TGTGCCAGCAGCTTACCCACCATCGTGTTAGCGGGCTCATCTGATACGCAGTATTTT.

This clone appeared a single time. CDR3 coding DNA: TGTGCCAGCAGCTTCCCTGGACAGGGGGCTGGTGGCTACACCTTC. It specifies CASSFPGQGAGGYTF. The chain couples TRBV7-9 to TRBJ1-2; TRBD1 aligns across 11 bases. Germline V gene sequence: CDR1 SEHNR, CDR2 FQNEAQ (reference sequence). J was trimmed by 7 bases and V by 3 bases; bases with no gene match: 7. CDR3 length: 15 amino acids.

The CDR3 loop reads CASSLDRGLNTEAFF. In DNA, the CDR3 is TGTGCCAGCAGCCTCGACAGGGGGCTGAACACTGAAGCTTTCTTT. V and J are TRBV5-4 and TRBJ1-1; 10 nucleotides align to TRBD1. From germline, CDR1 is SGHNT and CDR2 YYREEE (reference sequence). The junction had 3 bases not matched to a gene; V was cut back by 4 bases and J by 0 bases. CDR3 length: 15 residues.

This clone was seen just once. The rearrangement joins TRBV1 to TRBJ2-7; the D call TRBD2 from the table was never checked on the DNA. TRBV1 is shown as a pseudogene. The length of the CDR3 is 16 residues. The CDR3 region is CTSSQVPSGPSYEQYF. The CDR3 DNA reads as TGCACCAGCAGCCAAGTCCCTAGCGGGCCCTCCTACGAGCAGTACTTC.

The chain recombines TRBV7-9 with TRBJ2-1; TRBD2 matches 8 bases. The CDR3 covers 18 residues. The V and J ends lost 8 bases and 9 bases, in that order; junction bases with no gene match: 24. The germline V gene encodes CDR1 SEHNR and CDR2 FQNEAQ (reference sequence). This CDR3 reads CASGPQRGRTSQGSEQFF. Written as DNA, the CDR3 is TGTGCCAGCGGACCACAGAGGGGAAGGACTAGCCAGGGCAGTGAGCAGTTCTTC.

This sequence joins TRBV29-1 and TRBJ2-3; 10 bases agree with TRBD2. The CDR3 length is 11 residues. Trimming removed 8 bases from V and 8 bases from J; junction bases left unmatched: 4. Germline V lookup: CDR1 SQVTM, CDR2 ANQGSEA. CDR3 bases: TGCAGCCTCCGGACTAGCGGTACGCAGTATTTT. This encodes CSLRTSGTQYF.

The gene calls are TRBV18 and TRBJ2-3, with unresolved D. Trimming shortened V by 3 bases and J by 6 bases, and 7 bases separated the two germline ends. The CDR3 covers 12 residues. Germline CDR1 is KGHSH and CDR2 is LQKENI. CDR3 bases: TGTGCCAGCTCACCTAACGGGGATACGCAGTATTTT. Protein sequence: CASSPNGDTQYF. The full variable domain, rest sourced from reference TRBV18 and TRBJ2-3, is NAGVMQNPRHLVRRRGQEARLRCSPMKGHSHVYWYRQLPEEGLKFMVYLQKENIIDESGMPKERFSAEFPKEGPSILRIQQVVRGDSAAYFCASSPNGDTQYFGPGTRLTVL.

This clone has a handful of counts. The CDR3 loop is CASSLRSGGSYNEQFF. The CDR3 coding sequence is TGTGCCAGCAGCTTGAGGAGCGGGGGGTCCTACAATGAGCAGTTCTTC. This chain joins TRBV5-4 and TRBJ2-1; 9 bases fit TRBD2. The CDR3 contains 16 residues. V was clipped by 1 base and J by 1 base; unmatched bases: 3. Germline V gene data show CDR1 as SGHNT and CDR2 as YYREEE (reference sequence).

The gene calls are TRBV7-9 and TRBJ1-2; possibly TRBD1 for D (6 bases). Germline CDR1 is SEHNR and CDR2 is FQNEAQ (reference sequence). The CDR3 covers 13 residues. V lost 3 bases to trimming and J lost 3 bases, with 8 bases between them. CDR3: CASSFGQHYGYTF. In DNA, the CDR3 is TGTGCCAGCAGCTTCGGACAGCACTATGGCTACACCTTC. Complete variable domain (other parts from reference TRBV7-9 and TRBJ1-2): DTGVSQNPRHKITKRGQNVTFRCDPISEHNRLYWYRQTLGQGPEFLTYFQNEAQLEKSRLLSDRFSAERPKGSFSTLEIQRTEQGDSAMYLCASSFGQHYGYTFGSGTRLTVV.

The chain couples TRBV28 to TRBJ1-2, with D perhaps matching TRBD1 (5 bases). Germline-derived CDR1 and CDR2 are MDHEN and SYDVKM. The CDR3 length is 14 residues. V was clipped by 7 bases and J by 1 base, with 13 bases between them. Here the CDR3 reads CASTSGVVNYGYTF. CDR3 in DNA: TGTGCCAGCACCTCGGGGGTCGTTAACTATGGCTACACCTTC.

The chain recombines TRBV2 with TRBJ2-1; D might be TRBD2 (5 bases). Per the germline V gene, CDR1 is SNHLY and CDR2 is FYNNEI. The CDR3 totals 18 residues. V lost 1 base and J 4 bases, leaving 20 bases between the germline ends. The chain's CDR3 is CASSEVLRSSGKYNEQFF. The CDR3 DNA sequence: TGTGCCAGCAGTGAAGTGCTCCGGTCGAGCGGCAAGTACAATGAGCAGTTCTTC. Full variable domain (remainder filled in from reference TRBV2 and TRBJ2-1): EPEVTQTPSHQVTQMGQEVILRCVPISNHLYFYWYRQILGQKVEFLVSFYNNEISEKSEIFDDQFSVERPDGSNFTLKIRSTKLEDSAMYFCASSEVLRSSGKYNEQFFGPGTRLTVL.

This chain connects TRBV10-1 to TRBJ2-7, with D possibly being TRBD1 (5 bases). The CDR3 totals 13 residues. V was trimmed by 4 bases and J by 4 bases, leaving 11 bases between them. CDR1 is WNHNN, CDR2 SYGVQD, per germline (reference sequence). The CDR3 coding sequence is TGCGCCAGCAGTGGTTCAGGGTATTACGAGCAGTACTTC. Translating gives CASSGSGYYEQYF.

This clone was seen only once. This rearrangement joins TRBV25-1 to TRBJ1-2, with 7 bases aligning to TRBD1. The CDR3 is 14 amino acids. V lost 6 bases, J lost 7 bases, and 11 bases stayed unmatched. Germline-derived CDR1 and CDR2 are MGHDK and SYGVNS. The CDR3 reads CASRETGSGIGYTF. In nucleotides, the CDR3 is TGTGCCAGCAGGGAGACAGGGTCGGGAATTGGCTACACCTTC.

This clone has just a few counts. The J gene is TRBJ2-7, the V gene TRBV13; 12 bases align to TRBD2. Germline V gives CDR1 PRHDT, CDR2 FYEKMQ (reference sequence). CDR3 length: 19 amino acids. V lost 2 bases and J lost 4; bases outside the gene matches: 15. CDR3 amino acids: CASSLYSRLAGGRDYEQYF. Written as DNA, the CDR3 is TGTGCCAGCAGCTTATATTCTCGGCTAGCGGGAGGGAGGGATTACGAGCAGTACTTC.

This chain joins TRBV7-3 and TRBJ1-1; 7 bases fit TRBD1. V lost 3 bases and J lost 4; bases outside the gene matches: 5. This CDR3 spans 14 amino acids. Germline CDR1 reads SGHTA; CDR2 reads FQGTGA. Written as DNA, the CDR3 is TGTGCCAGCAGCTTCGACAGGGACGGCACTGAAGCTTTCTTT. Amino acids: CASSFDRDGTEAFF.

CDR3 protein: CASSLEGTAWSNTEAFF. CDR3 coding DNA: TGTGCCAGCAGCTTGGAAGGGACAGCCTGGTCGAACACTGAAGCTTTCTTT. This chain joins TRBV5-4 and TRBJ1-1; TRBD1 aligns across 7 bases. CDR1 SGHNT and CDR2 YYREEE come from the germline V gene (reference sequence). J gave up 1 base and V 0 bases, and 9 bases lay outside the gene matches. The CDR3 has 17 amino acids.

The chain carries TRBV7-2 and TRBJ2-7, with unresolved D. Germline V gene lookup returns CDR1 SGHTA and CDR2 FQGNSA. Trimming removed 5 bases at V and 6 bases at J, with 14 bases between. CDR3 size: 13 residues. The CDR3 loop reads CASSLEPGFEQYF. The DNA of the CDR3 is TGTGCCAGCAGCCTAGAGCCCGGGTTCGAGCAGTACTTC.

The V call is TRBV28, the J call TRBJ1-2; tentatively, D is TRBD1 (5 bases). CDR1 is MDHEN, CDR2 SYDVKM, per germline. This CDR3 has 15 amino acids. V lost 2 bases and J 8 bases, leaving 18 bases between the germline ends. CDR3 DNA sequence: TGTGCCAGCAGTTTAGGAAGTAAAGGGGTGGGCGGCTACACCTTC. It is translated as CASSLGSKGVGGYTF.